This T cell receptor beta chain was profiled in a study of shared clonotypes between healthy human individuals. The data were produced by immunoSEQ multiplex PCR, yet TCRdb's version contains in-frame clones alone and is incomplete. The sample has about 600,000 clones; roughly 98% are singletons. Trimming at V came to 7 bases and at J to 3 bases, leaving 3 bases not matched to a gene. The CDR3 is made up of 12 amino acids. The V gene's germline CDR1 is SQVTM and CDR2 ANQGSEA. Naive CD8 isolation took CD45RO-negative cells positively selected for CCR7 and excluded terminally differentiated effector memory CD45RA+ cells.

The rearrangement joins TRBV29-1 to TRBJ2-7; 10 bases are a match to TRBD1. The material sequenced was naive CD8+ T cells sorted from blood. The receptor was derived from a man aged 25-40 years in good health. Written as DNA, the CDR3 is TGCAGCGCCAGGACAGGGGGCTACGAGCAGTACTTC. This sequence encodes CSARTGGYEQYF.